This entry is about one TCR beta chain. The antigen is undetermined. The data are from a study of T cells in Graves' hyperthyroidism and ophthalmopathy. RNA transcripts yielded amplified TCR beta CDR3 regions. TCR CDR3 underwent first-round RT-PCR with the HTBI primer set. One entry per CDR3 protein results from TCRdb running MiXCR on the multiplex PCR reads. Here the sample spans about 380,000 distinct CDR3 sequences, about 15% being singletons. Patients counted as stable if ophthalmopathy did not develop within 18 months. The PBMCs were sourced from fresh peripheral blood (approximately 9.6 ml). CDR1 is SNHLY, CDR2 FYNNEI, per germline. The CDR3 contains 16 residues. Study-level findings and limits: For ophthalmopathy, model prediction preceded onset by a median approximately 6 months. Among clonotypes expanded in thyroid above 0.001, most were also found in blood.

V gene TRBV2 combines with J gene TRBJ2-1, with TRBD1 matching over 7 bases. The end of the DNA aligns better with TRBJ2-7, so the J call may be wrong. The sequence derives from a woman aged 55-69 years with Graves' hyperthyroidism. Sequenced: blood. The CDR3 DNA reads as TGTGCCAGCATTGGTAAGCTACAGGGGACCTACAATGAGCAGTACTTC. Translation: CASIGKLQGTYNEQYF.